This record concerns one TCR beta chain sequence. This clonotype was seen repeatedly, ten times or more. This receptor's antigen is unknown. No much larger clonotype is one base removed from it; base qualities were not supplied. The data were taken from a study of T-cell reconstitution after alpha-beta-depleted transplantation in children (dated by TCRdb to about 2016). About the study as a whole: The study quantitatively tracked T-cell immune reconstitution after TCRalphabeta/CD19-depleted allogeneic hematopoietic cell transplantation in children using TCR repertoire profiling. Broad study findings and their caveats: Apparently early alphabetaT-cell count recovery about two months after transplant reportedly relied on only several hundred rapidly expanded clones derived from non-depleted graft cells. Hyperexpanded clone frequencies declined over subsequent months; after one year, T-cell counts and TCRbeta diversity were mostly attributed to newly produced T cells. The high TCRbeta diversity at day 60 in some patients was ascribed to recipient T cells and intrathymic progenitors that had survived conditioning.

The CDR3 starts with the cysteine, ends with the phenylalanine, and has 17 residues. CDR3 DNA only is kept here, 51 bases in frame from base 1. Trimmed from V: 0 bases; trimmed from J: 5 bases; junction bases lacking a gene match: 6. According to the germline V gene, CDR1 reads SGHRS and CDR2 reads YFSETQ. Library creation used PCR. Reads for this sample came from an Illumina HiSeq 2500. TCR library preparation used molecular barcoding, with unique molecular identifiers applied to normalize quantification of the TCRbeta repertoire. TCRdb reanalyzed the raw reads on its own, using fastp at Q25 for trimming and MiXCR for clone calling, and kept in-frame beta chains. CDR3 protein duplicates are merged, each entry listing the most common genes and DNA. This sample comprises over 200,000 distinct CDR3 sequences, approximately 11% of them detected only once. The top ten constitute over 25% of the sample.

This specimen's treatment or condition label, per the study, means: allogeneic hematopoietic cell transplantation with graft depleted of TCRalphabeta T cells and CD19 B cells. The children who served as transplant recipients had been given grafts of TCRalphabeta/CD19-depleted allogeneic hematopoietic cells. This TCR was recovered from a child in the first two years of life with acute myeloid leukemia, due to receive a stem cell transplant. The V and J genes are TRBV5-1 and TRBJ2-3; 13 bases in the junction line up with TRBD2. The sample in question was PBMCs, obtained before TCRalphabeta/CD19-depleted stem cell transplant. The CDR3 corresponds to CASSLALLAGGVDTQYF. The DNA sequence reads TGCGCCAGCAGCTTGGCCTTACTAGCGGGAGGGGTAGATACGCAGTATTTT.